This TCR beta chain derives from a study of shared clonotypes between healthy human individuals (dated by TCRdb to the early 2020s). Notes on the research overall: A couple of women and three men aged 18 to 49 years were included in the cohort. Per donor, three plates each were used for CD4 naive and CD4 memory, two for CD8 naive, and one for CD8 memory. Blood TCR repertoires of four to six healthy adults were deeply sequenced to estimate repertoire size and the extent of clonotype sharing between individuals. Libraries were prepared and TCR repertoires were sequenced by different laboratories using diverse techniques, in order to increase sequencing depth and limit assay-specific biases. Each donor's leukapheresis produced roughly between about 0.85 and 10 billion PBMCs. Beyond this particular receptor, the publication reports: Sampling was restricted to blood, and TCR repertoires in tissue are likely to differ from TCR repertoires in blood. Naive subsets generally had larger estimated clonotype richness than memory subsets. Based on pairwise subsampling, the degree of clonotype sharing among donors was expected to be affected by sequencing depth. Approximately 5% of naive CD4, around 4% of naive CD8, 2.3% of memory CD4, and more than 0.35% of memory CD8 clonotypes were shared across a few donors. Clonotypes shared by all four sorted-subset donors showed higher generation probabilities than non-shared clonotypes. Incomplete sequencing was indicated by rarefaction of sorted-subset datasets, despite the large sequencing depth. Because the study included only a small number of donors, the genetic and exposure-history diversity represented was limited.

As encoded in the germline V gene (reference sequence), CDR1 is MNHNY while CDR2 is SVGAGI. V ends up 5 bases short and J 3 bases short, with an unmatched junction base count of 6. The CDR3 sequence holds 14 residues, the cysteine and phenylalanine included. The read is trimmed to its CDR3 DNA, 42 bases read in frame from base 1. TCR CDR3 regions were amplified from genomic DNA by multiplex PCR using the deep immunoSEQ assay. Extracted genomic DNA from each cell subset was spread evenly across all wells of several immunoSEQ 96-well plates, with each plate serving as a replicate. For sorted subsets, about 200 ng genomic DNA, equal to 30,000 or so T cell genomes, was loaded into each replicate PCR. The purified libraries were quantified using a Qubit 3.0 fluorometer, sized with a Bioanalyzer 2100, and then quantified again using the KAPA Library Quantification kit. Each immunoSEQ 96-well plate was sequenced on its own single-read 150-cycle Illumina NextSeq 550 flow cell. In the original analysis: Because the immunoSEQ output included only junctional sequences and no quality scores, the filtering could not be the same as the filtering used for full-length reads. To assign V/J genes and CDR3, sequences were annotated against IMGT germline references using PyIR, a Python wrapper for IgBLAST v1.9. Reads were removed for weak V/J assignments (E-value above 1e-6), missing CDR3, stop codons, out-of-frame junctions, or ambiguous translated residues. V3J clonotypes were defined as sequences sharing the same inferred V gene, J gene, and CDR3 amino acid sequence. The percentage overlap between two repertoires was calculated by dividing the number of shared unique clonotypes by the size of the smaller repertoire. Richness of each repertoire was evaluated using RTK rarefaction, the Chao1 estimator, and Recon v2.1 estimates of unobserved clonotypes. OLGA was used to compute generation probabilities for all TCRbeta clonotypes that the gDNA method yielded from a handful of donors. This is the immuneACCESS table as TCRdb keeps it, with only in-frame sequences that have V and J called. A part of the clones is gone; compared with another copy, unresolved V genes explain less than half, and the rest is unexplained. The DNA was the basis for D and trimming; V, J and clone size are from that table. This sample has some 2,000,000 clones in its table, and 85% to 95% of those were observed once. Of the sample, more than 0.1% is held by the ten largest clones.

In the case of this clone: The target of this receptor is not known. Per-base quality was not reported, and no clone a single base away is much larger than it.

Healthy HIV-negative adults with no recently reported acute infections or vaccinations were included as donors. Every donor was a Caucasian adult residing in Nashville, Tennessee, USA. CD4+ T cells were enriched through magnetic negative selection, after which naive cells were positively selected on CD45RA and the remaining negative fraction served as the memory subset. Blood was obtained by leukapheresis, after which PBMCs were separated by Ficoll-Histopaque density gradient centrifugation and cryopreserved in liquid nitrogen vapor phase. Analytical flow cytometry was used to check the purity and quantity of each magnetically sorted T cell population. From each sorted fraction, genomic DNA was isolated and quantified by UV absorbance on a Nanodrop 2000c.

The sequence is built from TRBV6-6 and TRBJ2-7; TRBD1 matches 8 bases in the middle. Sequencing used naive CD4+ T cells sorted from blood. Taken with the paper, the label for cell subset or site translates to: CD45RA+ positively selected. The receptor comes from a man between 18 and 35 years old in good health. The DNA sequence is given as TGTGCCAGCAGTCCTCAGGGGGCCTACTACGAGCAGTACTTC. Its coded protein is CASSPQGAYYEQYF.